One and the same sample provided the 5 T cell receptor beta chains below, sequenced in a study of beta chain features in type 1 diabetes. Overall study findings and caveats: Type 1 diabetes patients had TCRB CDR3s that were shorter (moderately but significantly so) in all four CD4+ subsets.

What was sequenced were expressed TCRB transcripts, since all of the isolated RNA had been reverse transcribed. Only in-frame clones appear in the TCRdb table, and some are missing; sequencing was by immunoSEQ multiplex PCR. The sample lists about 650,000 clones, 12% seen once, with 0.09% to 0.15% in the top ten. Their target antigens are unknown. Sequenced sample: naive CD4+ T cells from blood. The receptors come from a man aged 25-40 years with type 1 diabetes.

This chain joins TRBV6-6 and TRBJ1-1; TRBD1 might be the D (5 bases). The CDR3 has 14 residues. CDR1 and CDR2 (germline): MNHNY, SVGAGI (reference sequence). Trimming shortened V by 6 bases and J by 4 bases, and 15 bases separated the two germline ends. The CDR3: CASSPQGLITEAFF. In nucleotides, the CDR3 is TGTGCCAGCAGCCCCCAGGGTCTTATCACTGAAGCTTTCTTT.

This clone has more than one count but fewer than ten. The DNA of the CDR3 is TGTGCCAGCAGTGAAATGAACAGGGCCCACGAGCAGTACTTC. It encodes CASSEMNRAHEQYF. J is TRBJ2-7 and V is TRBV25-1, with TRBD1 as a possible D gene (6 bases). Trimming removed 2 bases from V and 5 bases from J, with 13 bases in between. The CDR3 extends over 14 amino acids. Germline CDR1 is MGHDK and CDR2 is SYGVNS.

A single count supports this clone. The CDR3 region has the DNA TGTGCCTGGAGGTCGCTAGCGGAGGTGTATTTT. Translated: CAWRSLAEVYF. The chain is built from TRBV30 and TRBJ2-3, with TRBD2 matching over 7 bases. Germline values: CDR1 GTSNPN, CDR2 SVGIG (reference sequence). There are 11 residues in the CDR3. Germline trimming cut 3 bases from V and 14 bases from J; bases unmatched to any gene: 8. Full variable domain (missing parts from reference TRBV30 and TRBJ2-3): SQTIHQWPATLVQPVGSPLSLECTVEGTSNPNLYWYRQAAGRGLQLLFYSVGIGQISSEVPQNLSASRPQDRQFILSSKKLLLSDSGFYLCAWRSLAEVYFGPGTRLTVL.

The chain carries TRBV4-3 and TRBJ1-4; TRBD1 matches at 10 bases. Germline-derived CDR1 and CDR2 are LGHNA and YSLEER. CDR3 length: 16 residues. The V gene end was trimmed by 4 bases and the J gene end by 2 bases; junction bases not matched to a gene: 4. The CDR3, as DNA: TGCGCCAGCAGCCCGGGACAGGGGAGGACTAATGAAAAACTGTTTTTT. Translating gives CASSPGQGRTNEKLFF.

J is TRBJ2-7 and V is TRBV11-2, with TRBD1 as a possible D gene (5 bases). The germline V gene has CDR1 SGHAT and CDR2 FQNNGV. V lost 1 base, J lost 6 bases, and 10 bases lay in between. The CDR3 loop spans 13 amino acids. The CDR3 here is CASSLATGTEQYF. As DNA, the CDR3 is TGTGCCAGCAGCTTAGCAACAGGAACCGAGCAGTACTTC.